Each of the 26 T cell receptor beta chains below was sequenced from the same sample in a study of T-cell memory formation after mild COVID-19. TCRdb processed the 5' RACE reads anew with MiXCR; each CDR3 protein has one entry. This table has about 33,000 distinct CDR3 sequences, more than 20% appearing once. The material sequenced was PBMCs or a T cell subset sorted from them (not recorded which). These receptors all stem from an adult who had mild COVID-19 (a few samples of this study predate the infection). Cell type and time point are not known.

At least ten counts were recorded for this clonotype. The chain recombines TRBV12-3 or TRBV12-4 with TRBJ1-4, with D maybe TRBD1 (6 bases). V was shortened by 4 bases and J by 3 bases, with 9 bases between the two germline ends. The CDR3 spans 14 residues. The DNA of the CDR3 is TGTGCCAGCAGTTCCGGACAGTCTAATGAAAAACTGTTTTTT. It is translated as CASSSGQSNEKLFF.

The chain combines TRBV5-1 with TRBJ2-7, with D tentatively TRBD1 (6 bases). With 4 bases removed from V and 6 bases from J, the gap between germline ends came to 14 bases. The germline V gene has CDR1 SGHRS and CDR2 YFSETQ. The CDR3 runs to 13 residues. For the CDR3, the DNA is TGCGCCAGCAGCCCACTATCAGGGGTCGAGCAGTACTTC. Translation gives CASSPLSGVEQYF.

This clonotype was observed at least ten times. This chain connects TRBV6-2 or TRBV6-3 to TRBJ1-1; TRBD1 matches 7 bases. The CDR3 is made up of 15 amino acids. Germline CDR1 MNHEY, CDR2 SVGEGT. The ends lost 2 bases at V and 1 base at J; junction bases unmatched: 4. CDR3 sequence reads: CASSYPTGRNTEAFF. The CDR3 nucleotides read TGTGCCAGCAGTTACCCGACAGGGCGGAACACTGAAGCTTTCTTT.

This clonotype was detected many times. The gene calls are TRBV12-3 or TRBV12-4 and TRBJ2-6, with 9 bases identical to TRBD1. This CDR3 is 19 amino acids long. After removal of 3 bases from V and 0 bases from J, the junction contained 9 bases not matched to a gene. CDR3 region: CASSLGTGGQNSGANVLTF. The CDR3 DNA reads TGTGCCAGCAGTTTGGGCACAGGGGGCCAAAACTCTGGGGCCAACGTCCTGACTTTC.

In its sample, this clonotype was seen a few times. The chain combines TRBV2 with TRBJ2-1, with 7 bases that match TRBD1. Germline V lookup: CDR1 SNHLY, CDR2 FYNNEI. The trim removed 4 bases at V and 4 bases at J, leaving 7 bases unmatched. There are 15 residues in the CDR3. DNA of the CDR3: TGTGCCAGCAGTGGACGGGACAGTGAATACAATGAGCAGTTCTTC. Translating it yields CASSGRDSEYNEQFF. The entire variable domain, with the rest obtained from reference TRBV2 and TRBJ2-1, is as follows: EPEVTQTPSHQVTQMGQEVILRCVPISNHLYFYWYRQILGQKVEFLVSFYNNEISEKSEIFDDQFSVERPDGSNFTLKIRSTKLEDSAMYFCASSGRDSEYNEQFFGPGTRLTVL.

This clonotype has a count of ten or more. The chain combines TRBV29-1 with TRBJ2-1, with D tentatively TRBD1 (5 bases). Germline CDR1 is SQVTM and CDR2 is ANQGSEA. V lost 8 bases to trimming and J lost 1 base, with 9 bases between them. The CDR3 consists of 12 residues. The CDR3 DNA sequence: TGCAGCTACAGGTTGTCCTACAATGAGCAGTTCTTC. Amino acids: CSYRLSYNEQFF.

This clonotype has just a few counts. The chain joins TRBV6-2 or TRBV6-3 to TRBJ1-1; maybe TRBD1 (5 bases). Germline V gives CDR1 MNHEY, CDR2 SVGEGT. This CDR3 comprises 15 residues. Trimming stripped 8 bases from V and 0 bases from J, with 16 bases between. The CDR3 DNA follows: TGTGCCAGCGCCCGGACAAAACAGGTGAACACTGAAGCTTTCTTT. It encodes CASARTKQVNTEAFF.

This clonotype was recorded at least ten times. The chain is built from TRBV5-1 and TRBJ2-2, with D unresolved. V was trimmed by 0 bases and J by 0 bases, leaving 9 bases between them. The CDR3 is 16 residues long. Germline V gene lookup returns CDR1 SGHRS and CDR2 YFSETQ. The CDR3 region has the DNA TGCGCCAGCAGCTTGGCGCAGAACCCGAACACCGGGGAGCTGTTTTTT. Translation: CASSLAQNPNTGELFF.

This sequence joins TRBV7-2 and TRBJ2-3, with D uncertain. Germline-derived CDR1 and CDR2 are SGHTA and FQGNSA. V was pared by 5 bases and J by 5 bases, with 11 bases between. The CDR3 is made up of 13 amino acids. CDR3 coding DNA: TGTGCCAGCAGCCAAGACCGACTAGATACGCAGTATTTT. Residues: CASSQDRLDTQYF.

This clonotype has only a few counts. This chain joins TRBV6-1 and TRBJ1-1; a possible D gene is TRBD1 (6 bases). Germline values: CDR1 MNHNS, CDR2 SASEGT. Trimming shortened V by 7 bases and J by 0 bases, and 12 bases separated the two germline ends. There are 14 residues in the CDR3. The DNA of the CDR3 is TGTGCCAGCAACAAAGACAGGATGAACACTGAAGCTTTCTTT. This gives the protein CASNKDRMNTEAFF.

This clonotype appeared a few times. The chain is built from TRBV29-1 and TRBJ2-1; unclear D gene. Germline lookup yields CDR1 SQVTM and CDR2 ANQGSEA. Deletions cut 3 bases from V and 3 bases from J, with 3 bases between. The CDR3 contains 11 residues. CDR3: CSVDSYNEQFF. As DNA, the CDR3 is TGCAGCGTTGACAGCTACAATGAGCAGTTCTTC.

The count of this clonotype is one. The chain has TRBV29-1 and TRBJ1-1; D unresolved. The V and J ends lost 4 bases and 4 bases respectively, with 19 bases between them. CDR3 size: 15 residues. Germline assignment: CDR1 SQVTM and CDR2 ANQGSEA. The CDR3 coding sequence is TGCAGCGTTGGTGGCGCTTTGGAGTTTTTCACTGAAGCTTTCTTT. Translation gives CSVGGALEFFTEAFF.

This clonotype was found many times. The gene calls are TRBV6-2 or TRBV6-3 and TRBJ2-1; TRBD2 matches 8 bases. This CDR3 has 18 residues. CDR1 is MNHEY, CDR2 SVGEGT, per germline. Trimming took 0 bases from V and 4 from J; bases not matched to a gene: 11. In nucleotides, the CDR3 is TGTGCCAGCAGTTACTCCCCCCCTACTAGCGGTATATACAATGAGCAGTTCTTC. Protein sequence: CASSYSPPTSGIYNEQFF.

The chain couples TRBV5-1 to TRBJ2-7; 9 bases map to TRBD2. This CDR3 region has 15 residues. Germline V gene data show CDR1 as SGHRS and CDR2 as YFSETQ. The V and J ends lost 0 bases and 7 bases, in that order; junction bases with no gene match: 8. The DNA of the CDR3 is TGCGCCAGCAGCTTGGAGTTAGCGGGAGTCGTTGAGCAGTACTTC. It encodes CASSLELAGVVEQYF.

The rearrangement uses TRBV6-5 and TRBJ2-3; D not resolved. CDR3 length: 14 residues. The V end lost 0 bases, the J end lost 1 base, and 5 bases lay between the germline ends. Germline V gene lookup returns CDR1 MNHEY and CDR2 SVGAGI. CDR3 nucleotide sequence: TGTGCCAGCAGTTACTCGCCGGGCACAGATACGCAGTATTTT. It codes for CASSYSPGTDTQYF.

This clonotype came up many times. The gene calls are TRBV7-2 and TRBJ2-2; TRBD2 matches at 7 bases. J lost 2 bases, V lost 3 bases, and 3 bases had no gene match. The germline gives CDR1 SGHTA, CDR2 FQGNSA. CDR3 length equals 15 residues. In DNA form, the CDR3 reads TGTGCCAGCAGCTTCAAGCGGGGAAACACCGGGGAGCTGTTTTTT. Protein sequence: CASSFKRGNTGELFF.

The table lists this clonotype with many counts. The chain has TRBV18 and TRBJ1-1; TRBD1 agrees at 9 bases. After removal of 4 bases from V and 11 bases from J, the junction contained 8 bases not matched to a gene. Germline-derived CDR1 and CDR2 are KGHSH and LQKENI. The CDR3 extends over 13 amino acids. The CDR3 region has the DNA TGTGCCAGCTCACGTTCCCGGGACAGGGAGGCTTTCTTT. This translates into CASSRSRDREAFF.

The table lists this clonotype with many counts. The gene calls are TRBV7-9 and TRBJ2-1, with D tentatively TRBD2 (5 bases). CDR3 length equals 15 residues. Germline V gene data show CDR1 as SEHNR and CDR2 as FQNEAQ (reference sequence). Trimming took off 1 base at V and 5 bases at J, with 12 bases between the two ends. The CDR3 region is CASSLGGASNNEQFF. Here the CDR3 DNA reads TGTGCCAGCAGCTTAGGGGGTGCTAGCAACAATGAGCAGTTCTTC. Based on the CDR3 plus reference TRBV7-9 and TRBJ2-1, the full variable domain is DTGVSQNPRHKITKRGQNVTFRCDPISEHNRLYWYRQTLGQGPEFLTYFQNEAQLEKSRLLSDRFSAERPKGSFSTLEIQRTEQGDSAMYLCASSLGGASNNEQFFGPGTRLTVL.

This clonotype was observed many times. The V call is TRBV5-1, the J call TRBJ1-5, with 9 bases lining up with TRBD1. The CDR3 has 15 amino acids. Unmatched junction bases numbered 9, after V lost 4 bases and J lost 7 bases. Germline-derived CDR1 and CDR2 are SGHRS and YFSETQ. The CDR3 sequence: CASSPTTGGIQPQHF. CDR3 nucleotides: TGCGCCAGCAGCCCGACCACAGGGGGCATCCAGCCCCAGCATTTT.

CDR3 sequence reads: CATSMTGNSGNTIYF. The CDR3 DNA reads as TGTGCCACCAGCATGACAGGGAACTCTGGAAACACCATATATTTT. The rearrangement links TRBV15 to TRBJ1-3; 7 bases fit TRBD1. This CDR3 is 15 amino acids long. The junction had 3 bases not matched to a gene; V was cut back by 4 bases and J by 0 bases. Per germline, CDR1 LNHNV and CDR2 YYDKDF (reference sequence).

This clonotype was detected a few times. This chain links TRBV5-1 with TRBJ2-5, with D possibly matching TRBD1 (6 bases). Trimming stripped 3 bases from V and 2 bases from J, with 14 bases between. Germline values: CDR1 SGHRS, CDR2 YFSETQ. The CDR3 contains 15 residues. Written as DNA, the CDR3 is TGCGCCAGCAGCTCCCTACAGGGAACTCAAGAGACCCAGTACTTC. Its protein is CASSSLQGTQETQYF.

The table lists this clonotype with many counts. The CDR3 nucleotides read TGTGCCAGCAGCTTAAAAGCGGGAGTCTCTGAGCAGTTCTTC. Amino acids: CASSLKAGVSEQFF. This rearrangement joins TRBV7-9 to TRBJ2-1; 8 bases agree with TRBD2. Trimming removed 2 bases from V and 9 bases from J; junction bases left unmatched: 6. CDR3 length: 14 residues. CDR1 and CDR2 from the germline V gene are SEHNR and FQNEAQ (reference sequence).

A remark on this clonotype: One end of the junction fails to match germline, which may point to a read error. The CDR3 protein is CASSQGFGRQPNQPQHF. The CDR3 region has the DNA TGCGCCAGCAGCCAAGGATTTGGAAGACAGCCCAATCAACCCCAGCATTTT. The chain carries TRBV4-1 and TRBJ1-5, with D perhaps matching TRBD1 (5 bases). The CDR3 sequence is 17 residues long. Germline V CDR1 and CDR2: MGHRA, YSYEKL.

The V call is TRBV7-9, the J call TRBJ2-7; TRBD1 matches at 9 bases. Germline V lookup: CDR1 SEHNR, CDR2 FQNEAQ (reference sequence). The ends lost 5 bases at V and 5 bases at J; junction bases unmatched: 10. The CDR3 runs to 15 residues. The CDR3 DNA reads TGTGCCAGCAGCGTACCGGGACAGGGTTTCAACGAGCAGTACTTC. Translated: CASSVPGQGFNEQYF.

The V call is TRBV12-3 or TRBV12-4, the J call TRBJ2-1; TRBD2 is a possible D gene (6 bases). This CDR3 has 15 residues. With 2 bases removed from V and 1 base from J, the gap between germline ends came to 9 bases. The DNA of the CDR3 is TGTGCCAGCAGTTTAATGGCGGGGTCCTACAATGAGCAGTTCTTC. Its translation is CASSLMAGSYNEQFF.

This clonotype was seen at least ten times. The chain uses TRBV6-5 and TRBJ2-3; D possibly corresponds to TRBD1 (6 bases). Trimming pared 4 bases from V and 2 bases from J, leaving 13 bases between. The CDR3 runs to 15 residues. Germline V gives CDR1 MNHEY, CDR2 SVGAGI. The CDR3 reads CASSSRDTNTDTQYF. Written as DNA, the CDR3 is TGTGCCAGCAGTTCCCGGGACACGAACACAGATACGCAGTATTTT.